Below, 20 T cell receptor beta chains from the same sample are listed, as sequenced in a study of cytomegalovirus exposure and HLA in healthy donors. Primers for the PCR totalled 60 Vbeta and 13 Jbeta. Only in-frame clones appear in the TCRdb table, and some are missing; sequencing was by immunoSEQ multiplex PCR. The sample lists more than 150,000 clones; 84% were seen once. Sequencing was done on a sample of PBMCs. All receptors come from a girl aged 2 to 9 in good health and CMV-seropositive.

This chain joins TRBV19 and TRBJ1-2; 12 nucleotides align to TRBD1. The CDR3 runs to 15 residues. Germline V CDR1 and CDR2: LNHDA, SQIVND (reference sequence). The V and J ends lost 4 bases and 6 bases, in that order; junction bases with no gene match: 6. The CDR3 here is CASSNPGQGADGYTF. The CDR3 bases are TGTGCCAGTAGTAACCCGGGACAGGGGGCGGATGGCTACACCTTC.

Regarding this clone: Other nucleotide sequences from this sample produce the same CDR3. The CDR3 loop is CASSVAGTYNEQFF. The DNA of the CDR3 is TGTGCCAGCAGCGTAGCCGGTACCTACAATGAGCAGTTCTTC. The V call is TRBV9, the J call TRBJ2-1, with D uncertain. V lost 0 bases and J lost 2, with 6 bases in between. Germline assignment: CDR1 SGDLS and CDR2 YYNGEE. This CDR3 has 14 amino acids. Full variable domain (rest looked up from reference TRBV9 and TRBJ2-1): DSGVTQTPKHLITATGQRVTLRCSPRSGDLSVYWYQQSLDQGLQFLIQYYNGEERAKGNILERFSAQQFPDLHSELNLSSLELGDSALYFCASSVAGTYNEQFFGPGTRLTVL.

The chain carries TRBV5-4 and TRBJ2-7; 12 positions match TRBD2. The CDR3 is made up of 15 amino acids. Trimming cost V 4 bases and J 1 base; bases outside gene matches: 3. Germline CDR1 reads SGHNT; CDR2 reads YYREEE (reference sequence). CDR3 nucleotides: TGTGCCAGCAGCCACGGACTAGCGGGGTCCTACGAGCAGTACTTC. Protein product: CASSHGLAGSYEQYF.

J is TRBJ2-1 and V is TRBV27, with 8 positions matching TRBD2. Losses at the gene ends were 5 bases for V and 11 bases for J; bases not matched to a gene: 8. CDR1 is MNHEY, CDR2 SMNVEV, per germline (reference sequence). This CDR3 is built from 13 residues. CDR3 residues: CASSRVAGNKQFF. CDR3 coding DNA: TGTGCCAGCAGTAGGGTAGCGGGGAATAAGCAGTTCTTC.

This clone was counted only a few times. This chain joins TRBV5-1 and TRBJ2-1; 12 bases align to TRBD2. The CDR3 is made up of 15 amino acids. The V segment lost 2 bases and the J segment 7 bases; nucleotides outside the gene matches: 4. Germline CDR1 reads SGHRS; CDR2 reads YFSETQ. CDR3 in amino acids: CASSFLAGGPNEQFF. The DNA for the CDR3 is TGCGCCAGCAGCTTCCTAGCGGGAGGGCCAAATGAGCAGTTCTTC. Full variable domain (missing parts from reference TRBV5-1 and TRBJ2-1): KAGVTQTPRYLIKTRGQQVTLSCSPISGHRSVSWYQQTPGQGLQFLFEYFSETQRNKGNFPGRFSGRQFSNSRSEMNVSTLELGDSALYLCASSFLAGGPNEQFFGPGTRLTVL.

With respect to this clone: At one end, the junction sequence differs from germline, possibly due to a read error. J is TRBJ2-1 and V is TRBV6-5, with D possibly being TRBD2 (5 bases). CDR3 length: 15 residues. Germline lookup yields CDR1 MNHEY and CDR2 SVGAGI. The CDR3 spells CASSYPGKNTYGIIF. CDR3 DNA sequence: TGTGCCAGCAGTTACCCGGGGAAAAATACCTACGGTATAATCTTC.

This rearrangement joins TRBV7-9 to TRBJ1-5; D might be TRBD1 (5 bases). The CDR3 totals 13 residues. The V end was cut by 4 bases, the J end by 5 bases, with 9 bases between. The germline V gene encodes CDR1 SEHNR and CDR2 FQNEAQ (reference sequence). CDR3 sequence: CASSSVRDQPQHF. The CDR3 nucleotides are TGTGCCAGCAGCTCAGTCAGGGATCAGCCCCAGCATTTT.

This chain's CDR3 is CASSITGEVHTEAFF. The DNA for the CDR3 is TGTGCCAGTAGTATAACAGGGGAGGTCCACACTGAAGCTTTCTTT. This sequence joins TRBV19 and TRBJ1-1; TRBD1 matches 7 bases. The junction had 6 bases not matched to a gene; V was cut back by 2 bases and J by 3 bases. The CDR3 is 15 amino acids. The germline V gene has CDR1 LNHDA and CDR2 SQIVND (reference sequence).

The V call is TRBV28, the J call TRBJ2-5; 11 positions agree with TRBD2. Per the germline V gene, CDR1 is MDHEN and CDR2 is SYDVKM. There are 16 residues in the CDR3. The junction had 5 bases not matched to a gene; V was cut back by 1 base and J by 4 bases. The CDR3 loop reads CASSLSSGRPGETQYF. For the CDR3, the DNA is TGTGCCAGCAGTTTATCTAGCGGGAGGCCGGGAGAGACCCAGTACTTC.

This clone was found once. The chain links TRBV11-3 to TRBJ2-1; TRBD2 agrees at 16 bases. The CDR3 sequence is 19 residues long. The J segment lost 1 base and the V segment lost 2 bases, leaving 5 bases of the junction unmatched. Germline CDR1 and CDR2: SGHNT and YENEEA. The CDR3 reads CASSLQGLAGGPSYNEQFF. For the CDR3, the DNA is TGTGCCAGCAGCTTACAGGGACTAGCGGGAGGGCCGTCCTACAATGAGCAGTTCTTC.

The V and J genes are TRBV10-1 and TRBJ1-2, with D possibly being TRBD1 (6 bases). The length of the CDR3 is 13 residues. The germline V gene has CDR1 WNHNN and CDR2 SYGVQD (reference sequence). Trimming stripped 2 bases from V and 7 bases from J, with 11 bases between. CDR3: CASSENRDGGYTF. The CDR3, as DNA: TGCGCCAGCAGTGAGAACAGGGATGGTGGCTACACCTTC.

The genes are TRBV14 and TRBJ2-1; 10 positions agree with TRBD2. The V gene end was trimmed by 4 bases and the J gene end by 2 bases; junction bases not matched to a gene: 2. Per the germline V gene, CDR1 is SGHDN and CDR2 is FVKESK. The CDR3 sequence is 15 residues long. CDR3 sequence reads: CASSPLAGAYNEQFF. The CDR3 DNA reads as TGTGCCAGCAGCCCCCTAGCGGGAGCCTACAATGAGCAGTTCTTC.

CDR3 protein: CASSPQGANTEAFF. In DNA, the CDR3 is TGTGCCAGCTCACCACAGGGGGCGAACACTGAAGCTTTCTTT. The V gene is TRBV18, the J gene TRBJ1-1; TRBD1 matches at 7 bases. CDR1 is KGHSH, CDR2 LQKENI, per germline. With V trimmed by 1 base and J by 1 base, 0 bases remained unmatched. The CDR3 covers 14 residues. Supplemented by reference TRBV18 and TRBJ1-1, the full variable domain reads NAGVMQNPRHLVRRRGQEARLRCSPMKGHSHVYWYRQLPEEGLKFMVYLQKENIIDESGMPKERFSAEFPKEGPSILRIQQVVRGDSAAYFCASSPQGANTEAFFGQGTRLTVV.

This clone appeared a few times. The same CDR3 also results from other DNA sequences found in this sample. The CDR3 reads CASSKGRQYNSPLHF. CDR3 nucleotides: TGTGCCAGCAGCAAAGGGAGACAGTATAATTCCCCCCTCCACTTT. This chain uses TRBV21-1 with TRBJ1-6; TRBD1 reflects the table's D call only, with no check against the DNA. TRBV21-1 is listed as a pseudogene. The CDR3 length is 15 residues.

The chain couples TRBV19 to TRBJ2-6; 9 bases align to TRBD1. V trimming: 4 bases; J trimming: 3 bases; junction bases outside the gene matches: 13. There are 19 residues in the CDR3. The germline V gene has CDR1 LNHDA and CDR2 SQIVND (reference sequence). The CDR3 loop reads CASSTGSGTGLFGANVLTF. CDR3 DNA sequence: TGTGCCAGTAGTACCGGATCCGGGACAGGGTTGTTTGGGGCCAACGTCCTGACTTTC. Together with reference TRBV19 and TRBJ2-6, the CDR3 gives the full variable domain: DGGITQSPKYLFRKEGQNVTLSCEQNLNHDAMYWYRQDPGQGLRLIYYSQIVNDFQKGDIAEGYSVSREKKESFPLTVTSAQKNPTAFYLCASSTGSGTGLFGANVLTFGAGSRLTVL.

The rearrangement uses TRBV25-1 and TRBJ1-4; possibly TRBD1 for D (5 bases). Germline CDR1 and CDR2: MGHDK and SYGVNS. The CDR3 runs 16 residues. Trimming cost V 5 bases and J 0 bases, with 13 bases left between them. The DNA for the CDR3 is TGTGCCAGCAGTCCCCTAGGACACTCAACTAATGAAAAACTGTTTTTT. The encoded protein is CASSPLGHSTNEKLFF.

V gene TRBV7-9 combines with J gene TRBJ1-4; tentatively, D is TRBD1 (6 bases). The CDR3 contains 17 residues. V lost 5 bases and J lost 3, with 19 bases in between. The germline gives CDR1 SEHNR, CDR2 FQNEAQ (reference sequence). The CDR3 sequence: CASSPGKGVTANEKLFF. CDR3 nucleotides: TGTGCCAGCAGCCCCGGAAAGGGGGTCACAGCTAATGAAAAACTGTTTTTT. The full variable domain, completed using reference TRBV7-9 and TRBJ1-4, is DTGVSQNPRHKITKRGQNVTFRCDPISEHNRLYWYRQTLGQGPEFLTYFQNEAQLEKSRLLSDRFSAERPKGSFSTLEIQRTEQGDSAMYLCASSPGKGVTANEKLFFGSGTQLSVL.

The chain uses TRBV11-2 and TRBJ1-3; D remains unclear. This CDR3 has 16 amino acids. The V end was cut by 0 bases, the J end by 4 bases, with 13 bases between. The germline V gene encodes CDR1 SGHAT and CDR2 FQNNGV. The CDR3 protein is CASSLDQGGSGNTIYF. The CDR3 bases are TGTGCCAGCAGCTTAGATCAAGGAGGGTCGGGAAACACCATATATTTT.

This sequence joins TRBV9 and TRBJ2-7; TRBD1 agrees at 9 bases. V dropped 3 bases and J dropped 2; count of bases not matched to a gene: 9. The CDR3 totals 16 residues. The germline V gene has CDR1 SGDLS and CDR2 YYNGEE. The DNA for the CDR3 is TGTGCCAGCAGCGAAAAGGGACAGGGCTCTCCCTACGAGCAGTACTTC. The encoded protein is CASSEKGQGSPYEQYF.

The CDR3 spells CASEAGTGGSEQYF. CDR3 sequence (DNA): TGCGCCAGCGAAGCCGGGACAGGGGGCTCCGAGCAGTACTTC. The chain has TRBV10-1 and TRBJ2-7; 12 bases are a match to TRBD1. This CDR3 has 14 amino acids. The V and J ends lost 8 bases and 6 bases, in that order; junction bases with no gene match: 8. Germline V gene data show CDR1 as WNHNN and CDR2 as SYGVQD (reference sequence).